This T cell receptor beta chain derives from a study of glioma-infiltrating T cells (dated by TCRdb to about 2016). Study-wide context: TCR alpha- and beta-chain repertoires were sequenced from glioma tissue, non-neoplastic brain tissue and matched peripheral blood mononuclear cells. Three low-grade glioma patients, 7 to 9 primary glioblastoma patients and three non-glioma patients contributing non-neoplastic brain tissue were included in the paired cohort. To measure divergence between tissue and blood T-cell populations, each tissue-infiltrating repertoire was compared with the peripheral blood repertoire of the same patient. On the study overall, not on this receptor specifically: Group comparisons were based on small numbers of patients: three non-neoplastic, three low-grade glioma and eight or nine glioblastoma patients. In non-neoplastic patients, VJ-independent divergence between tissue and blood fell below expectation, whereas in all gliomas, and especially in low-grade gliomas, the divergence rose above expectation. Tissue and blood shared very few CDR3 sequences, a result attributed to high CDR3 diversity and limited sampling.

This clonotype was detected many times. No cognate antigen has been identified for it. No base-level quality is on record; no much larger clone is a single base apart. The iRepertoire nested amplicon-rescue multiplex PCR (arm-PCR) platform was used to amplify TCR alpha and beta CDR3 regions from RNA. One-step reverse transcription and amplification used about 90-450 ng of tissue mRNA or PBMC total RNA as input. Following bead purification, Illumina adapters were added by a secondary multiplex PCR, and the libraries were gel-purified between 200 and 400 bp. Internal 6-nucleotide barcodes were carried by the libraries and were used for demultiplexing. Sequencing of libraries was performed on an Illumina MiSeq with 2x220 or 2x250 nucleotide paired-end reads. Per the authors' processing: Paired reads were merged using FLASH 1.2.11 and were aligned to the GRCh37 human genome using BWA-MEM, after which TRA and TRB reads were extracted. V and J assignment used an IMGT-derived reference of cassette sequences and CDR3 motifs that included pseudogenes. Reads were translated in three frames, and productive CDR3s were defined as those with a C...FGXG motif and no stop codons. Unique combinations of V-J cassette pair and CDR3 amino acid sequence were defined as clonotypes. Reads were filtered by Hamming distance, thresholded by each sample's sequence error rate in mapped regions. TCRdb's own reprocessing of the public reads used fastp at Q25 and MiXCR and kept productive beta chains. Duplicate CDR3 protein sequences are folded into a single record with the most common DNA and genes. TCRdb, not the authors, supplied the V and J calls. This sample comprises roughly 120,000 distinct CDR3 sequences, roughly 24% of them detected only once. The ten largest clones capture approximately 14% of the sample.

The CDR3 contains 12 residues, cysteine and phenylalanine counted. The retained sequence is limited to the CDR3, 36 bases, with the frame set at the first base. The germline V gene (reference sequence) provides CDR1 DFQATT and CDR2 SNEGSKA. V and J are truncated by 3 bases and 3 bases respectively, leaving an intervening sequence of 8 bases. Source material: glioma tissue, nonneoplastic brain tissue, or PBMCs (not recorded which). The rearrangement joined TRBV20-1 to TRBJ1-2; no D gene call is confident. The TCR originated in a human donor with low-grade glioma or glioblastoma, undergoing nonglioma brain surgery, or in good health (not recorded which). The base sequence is TGCAGTGCTAGGCGGGTAGACTATGGCTACACCTTC. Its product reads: CSARRVDYGYTF.